What follows are 14 T cell receptor beta chains derived from one specimen sequenced in a study of cytomegalovirus exposure and HLA in healthy donors. Libraries were prepared by immunoSEQ multiplex PCR; TCRdb keeps only in-frame clonotypes and omits some of them. This table has about 73,000 clones, 70% to 90% appearing once. The sequencing input was PBMCs. Source of these receptors: a woman in her late teens or twenties in good health and CMV-seropositive.

The rearrangement uses TRBV29-1 and TRBJ2-3; 7 bases line up with TRBD2. V lost 6 bases to trimming and J lost 2 bases; unmatched junction nucleotides: 14. The CDR3 runs 16 residues. Per the germline V gene, CDR1 is SQVTM and CDR2 is ANQGSEA. This CDR3 reads CSVKRDWRELTDTQYF. DNA for the CDR3: TGCAGCGTCAAAAGGGATTGGCGGGAGCTCACAGATACGCAGTATTTT.

The V and J genes are TRBV15 and TRBJ2-1, with a tentative D call TRBD2 (5 bases). The CDR3 spans 15 residues. Germline V gene lookup returns CDR1 LNHNV and CDR2 YYDKDF (reference sequence). V dropped 4 bases and J dropped 2 bases, with 12 bases sitting between them. CDR3 coding DNA: TGTGCCACCAGCAAGGACTTGAATGCCTACAATGAGCAGTTCTTC. This codes for CATSKDLNAYNEQFF.

This sequence joins TRBV7-9 and TRBJ2-6; 10 nucleotides align to TRBD1. This CDR3 comprises 18 residues. Per germline, CDR1 SEHNR and CDR2 FQNEAQ (reference sequence). Trimming took 3 bases from V and 1 from J; bases not matched to a gene: 6. In nucleotides, the CDR3 is TGTGCCAGCAGCTTCGACAGGGGGCGGAATTCTGGGGCCAACGTCCTGACTTTC. This codes for CASSFDRGRNSGANVLTF.

This rearrangement joins TRBV6-5 to TRBJ2-7, with D tentatively TRBD1 (5 bases). CDR1 and CDR2 from the germline V gene are MNHEY and SVGAGI. This CDR3 is 13 amino acids long. Trimming left V 2 bases short and J 3 bases short, with 8 bases between. The CDR3 loop is CASSYRQFYEQYF. CDR3 DNA sequence: TGTGCCAGCAGTTACCGACAGTTCTACGAGCAGTACTTC.

The CDR3 DNA is TGTGCCAGCAGCTCAATTCAAGCTGGCTATGGCTACACCTTC. It is translated as CASSSIQAGYGYTF. The chain links TRBV7-9 to TRBJ1-2; D call uncertain. Trimming shortened V by 4 bases and J by 4 bases, and 13 bases separated the two germline ends. The CDR3 is made up of 14 amino acids. Germline V lookup: CDR1 SEHNR, CDR2 FQNEAQ (reference sequence).

This clone has only a few counts. The same CDR3 arises from other DNA sequences in this sample as well. This chain connects TRBV6-1 to TRBJ2-5, with 14 bases matching TRBD2. J was trimmed by 5 bases and V by 4 bases; bases with no gene match: 3. The CDR3 runs to 15 residues. Germline V gene data show CDR1 as MNHNS and CDR2 as SASEGT. CDR3 bases: TGTGCCAGCAGTGGACTAGCGGGAGGGCCCGAGACCCAGTACTTC. Encoded protein: CASSGLAGGPETQYF.

V gene TRBV4-1 combines with J gene TRBJ2-7, with TRBD1 matching 7 bases. CDR3 size: 15 residues. V lost 1 base and J lost 5; bases outside the gene matches: 8. Germline CDR1 is MGHRA and CDR2 is YSYEKL. Here the CDR3 reads CASSQVLTGSDEQYF. As DNA, the CDR3 is TGCGCCAGCAGCCAAGTCTTGACAGGGTCAGACGAGCAGTACTTC.

This chain links TRBV5-1 with TRBJ2-3, with D possibly TRBD1 on 6 matching bases. V dropped 0 bases and J dropped 3 bases, with 14 bases sitting between them. Germline V lookup: CDR1 SGHRS, CDR2 YFSETQ. CDR3 length equals 16 residues. CDR3 sequence reads: CASSLEWSGVTDTQYF. For the CDR3, the DNA is TGCGCCAGCAGCTTGGAGTGGTCAGGGGTTACAGATACGCAGTATTTT.

CDR3 protein: CASSPGQNPRYF. DNA for the CDR3: TGTGCCAGCAGCCCGGGACAGAACCCTAGGTACTTC. This chain uses TRBV7-9 with TRBJ2-7, with 7 bases identical to TRBD1. Germline values: CDR1 SEHNR, CDR2 FQNEAQ (reference sequence). The CDR3 is made up of 12 amino acids. Trimming removed 5 bases from V and 12 bases from J; junction bases left unmatched: 10.

The V gene is TRBV2, the J gene TRBJ2-1; TRBD2 matches 7 bases. The germline V gene encodes CDR1 SNHLY and CDR2 FYNNEI. Trimming cost V 4 bases and J 5 bases; bases outside gene matches: 8. The CDR3 covers 15 residues. CDR3 protein: CASSVLFGTNNEQFF. In nucleotides, the CDR3 is TGTGCCAGCAGTGTTCTTTTCGGGACTAACAATGAGCAGTTCTTC. Complete variable domain (other parts from reference TRBV2 and TRBJ2-1): EPEVTQTPSHQVTQMGQEVILRCVPISNHLYFYWYRQILGQKVEFLVSFYNNEISEKSEIFDDQFSVERPDGSNFTLKIRSTKLEDSAMYFCASSVLFGTNNEQFFGPGTRLTVL.

V is TRBV21-1 and J is TRBJ1-5. TRBV21-1 is termed a pseudogene. The CDR3 consists of 16 residues. CDR3 coding DNA: TGTGCCAGCAGCAAAGGTCCCACTGCGGGCAATCAGCCCCAGCATTTT. Protein sequence: CASSKGPTAGNQPQHF.

This clone was seen a handful of times. The chain recombines TRBV4-1 with TRBJ1-6; the match to TRBD1 covers 9 bases. With 6 bases clipped from V and 7 bases from J, the junction kept 1 base outside the gene matches. This CDR3 has 13 residues. Germline V CDR1 and CDR2: MGHRA, YSYEKL. The chain's CDR3 is CASRDRGNSPLHF. The CDR3 DNA reads as TGCGCCAGCAGGGACAGGGGAAATTCACCCCTCCACTTT.

The chain links TRBV4-1 to TRBJ2-1, with D uncertain. The CDR3 spans 15 residues. CDR1 and CDR2 from the germline V gene are MGHRA and YSYEKL. V dropped 3 bases and J dropped 12 bases, with 21 bases sitting between them. CDR3 in DNA: TGCGCCAGCAGCCAGGCGACTGCCGAAGTCTCGGGGCAGTTCTTC. Translated, it gives CASSQATAEVSGQFF.

The chain joins TRBV27 to TRBJ1-3; D is possibly TRBD1 (5 bases). The CDR3 consists of 15 residues. V was pared by 5 bases and J by 0 bases, with 11 bases between. The germline gives CDR1 MNHEY, CDR2 SMNVEV (reference sequence). The chain's CDR3 is CASSRTSYSGNTIYF. The CDR3 bases are TGTGCCAGCAGTCGGACATCGTACTCTGGAAACACCATATATTTT.